Below, one T cell receptor (beta chain) is given with its context. It was with random hexamers that about 0.45 to 1 ug RNA was reverse transcribed. TCRdb called the immunoSEQ multiplex PCR reads again in MiXCR, with one record for every CDR3 protein. The repertoire has about 200,000 distinct CDR3 sequences, 85% to 95% of them found once; the top ten carry approximately 0.1%. These data originate in a study of CD8 T cells in Susac syndrome. CD8+ and CD4+ T cells from blood underwent TCR beta sequencing, which was carried out in a high-throughput format. In germline, CDR1 is SGHTA, CDR2 FQGTGA. The germline V and J ends were trimmed by 1 base and 7 bases, with 13 bases remaining between them. The CDR3 is 14 residues long.

The rearrangement links TRBV7-3 to TRBJ2-5, with D perhaps matching TRBD1 (6 bases). Sequencing was done on a sample of CD4+ T cells from PBMCs. The TCR originated in a human donor in good health. CDR3: CASSLRPRGGTQYF. CDR3 nucleotides: TGTGCCAGCAGCTTAAGACCTCGAGGGGGGACCCAGTACTTC.